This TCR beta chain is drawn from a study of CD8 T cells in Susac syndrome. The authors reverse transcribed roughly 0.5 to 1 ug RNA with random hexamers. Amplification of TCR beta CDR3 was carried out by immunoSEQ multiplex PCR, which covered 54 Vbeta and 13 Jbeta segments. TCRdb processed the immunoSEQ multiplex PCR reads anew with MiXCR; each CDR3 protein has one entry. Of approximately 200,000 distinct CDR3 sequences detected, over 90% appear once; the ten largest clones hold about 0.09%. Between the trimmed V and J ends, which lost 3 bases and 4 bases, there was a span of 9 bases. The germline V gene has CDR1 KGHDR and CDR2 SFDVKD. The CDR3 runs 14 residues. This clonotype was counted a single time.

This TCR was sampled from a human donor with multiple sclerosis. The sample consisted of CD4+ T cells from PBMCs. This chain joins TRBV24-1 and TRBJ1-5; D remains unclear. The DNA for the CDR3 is TGTGCCACCAGTGATAATCTATCTAATCAGCCCCAGCATTTT. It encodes CATSDNLSNQPQHF.